This TCR beta chain was identified during a study of human T cells and chemical hapten exposure. Study processing details: 95,638 TCRs per sample was the median, with a range of about 20,000 to 750,000. One entry per CDR3 protein results from TCRdb running MiXCR on the RACE reads. TCRdb's processing, not the authors' own work, is the source of the V and J calls. Of about 360,000 distinct CDR3 sequences detected, roughly 6.9% appear once; the ten largest clones hold around 8.2%. Regarding the study as a whole: Expanded TCRs formed significantly more large CDR3 similarity clusters than controls.

Time point defined: patch test 1, 2 weeks after DPC sensitization. Treatment defined: therapeutic diphenylcyclopropenone sensitization with weekly scalp DPC. Investigators collected blood before applying each patch test. Remarks on this clonotype: The antigen is undetermined.

This CDR3 comprises 14 residues. Trimming cost V 4 bases and J 7 bases; bases outside gene matches: 6. Germline CDR1 is SGHRS and CDR2 is YFSETQ. The starting material was whole blood, obtained in connection with sensitization to the hapten diphenylcyclopropenone (DPC). This TCR was recovered from a woman between 18 and 30 years old with alopecia areata. Some clones in this sample may be carry-over from other donors' samples. The V and J genes are TRBV5-1 and TRBJ2-2, with 8 bases that match TRBD2. This CDR3 is CASSTTSVDGELFF. The CDR3 bases are TGCGCCAGCAGCACGACTAGCGTGGACGGGGAGCTGTTTTTT.